These T cell receptor beta chains were read from a single sample in a study of blood T cell repertoires in COVID-19. TCRdb keeps only in-frame clones here, not all; method: immunoSEQ multiplex PCR. The data contain hundreds of thousands of clones, about 88% of them singletons. What was sequenced was PBMCs or T cells enriched from blood (not recorded which). These receptors were collected from a woman aged 45-59 years who had recovered from COVID-19. The CDR3 runs from the conserved cysteine through the conserved F or W. The D gene is left open where the match is weak. Size tells how often a clone was seen (once, few, many) or the class of an expanded clone, and some rows leave it out.

NA,NA,TRBJ1-2,TRBV12-3/TRBV12-4,CASSSPKLGYTF,TGTGCCAGCTCGAGCCCGAAATTAGGCTACACCTTC
NA,NA,TRBJ2-7,TRBV29-1,CSVGGTSSYEQYF,TGCAGCGTAGGAGGGACTTCTTCCTACGAGCAGTACTTC
once,NA,TRBJ1-2,TRBV30,CAWTLTGQANYGYTF,TGTGCCTGGACCCTGACGGGACAAGCTAACTATGGCTACACCTTC
NA,TRBD1,TRBJ1-2,TRBV19,CASTSAEGGGYGYTF,TGTGCCAGTACCTCGGCTGAAGGGGGCGGCTATGGCTACACCTTC
NA,TRBD1,TRBJ1-5,TRBV30,CAWRAPGQGAGQPQHF,TGTGCCTGGAGGGCACCCGGACAGGGGGCAGGGCAGCCCCAGCATTTT
NA,TRBD1,TRBJ1-1,TRBV29-1,CSALRDRVTEAFF,TGCAGCGCCCTTCGGGACAGGGTAACTGAAGCTTTCTTT
NA,TRBD1,TRBJ1-1,TRBV13,CASSSTPGQGYSTEAFF,TGTGCCAGCAGCTCTACACCGGGACAGGGGTACAGCACTGAAGCTTTCTTT
NA,NA,TRBJ2-1,TRBV5-1,CASSPPSGVFGNEQFF,TGCGCCAGCAGCCCTCCTTCAGGGGTTTTTGGTAATGAGCAGTTCTTC
NA,NA,TRBJ1-4,TRBV6-5,CASSYSSGRDEKLFF,TGTGCCAGCAGTTACTCGAGCGGGCGGGATGAAAAACTGTTTTTT
NA,NA,TRBJ2-3,TRBV29-1,CSGTGPDTQYF,TGCAGCGGCACAGGGCCAGATACGCAGTATTTT
NA,NA,TRBJ1-1,TRBV9,CASSSGSTEAFF,TGTGCCAGCAGCTCTGGGAGCACTGAAGCTTTCTTT
NA,TRBD1,TRBJ1-1,TRBV11-2,CASSDRGDWTEAFF,TGTGCCAGCAGCGACAGGGGGGATTGGACTGAAGCTTTCTTT
NA,NA,TRBJ2-2,TRBV29-1,CSVEDFPTGELFF,TGCAGCGTTGAGGACTTCCCCACCGGGGAGCTGTTTTTT
NA,NA,TRBJ2-7,TRBV10-3,CAISVGAGEQYF,TGTGCCATCAGTGTGGGAGCGGGCGAGCAGTACTTC
few,TRBD1,TRBJ2-7,TRBV13,CASSFRPGQGNEQYF,TGTGCCAGCAGTTTCCGACCGGGACAGGGGAACGAGCAGTACTTC
NA,NA,TRBJ2-7,TRBV5-8,CASSRKGVYPYEQYF,TGTGCCAGCAGCCGCAAGGGGGTGTACCCCTACGAGCAGTACTTC
NA,NA,TRBJ2-3,TRBV30,CAWSVSYTQYF,TGTGCCTGGAGTGTGTCGTATACGCAGTATTTT
NA,NA,TRBJ1-1,TRBV12-2,CASRRWGVGEAFF,TGTGCAAGTCGCCGGTGGGGGGTTGGTGAAGCTTTCTTT
NA,NA,TRBJ1-2,TRBV2,CASSSDRRSTYGYTF,TGTGCCAGCAGTTCAGACAGAAGAAGTACTTATGGCTACACCTTC
once,TRBD2,TRBJ2-1,TRBV4-1,CASSQEFSGRSYNEQFF,TGCGCCAGCAGCCAAGAGTTCAGCGGGAGGTCCTACAATGAGCAGTTCTTC
NA,NA,TRBJ1-2,TRBV30,CAWTGTNNRDGYTF,TGTGCCTGGACCGGGACAAACAATCGGGACGGCTACACCTTC
NA,NA,TRBJ1-6,TRBV7-2,CASRLAGVGRNSPLHF,TGTGCCAGCAGATTAGCAGGGGTCGGTCGGAACTCACCCCTCCACTTT
NA,TRBD1,TRBJ1-1,TRBV27,CASRPTGVTEAFF,TGTGCCAGCAGGCCCACAGGGGTAACTGAAGCTTTCTTT
NA,NA,TRBJ1-1,TRBV7-3,CASSAYTSQEAFF,TGTGCCAGCAGCGCATATACGTCTCAGGAAGCTTTCTTT
once,TRBD1,TRBJ2-5,TRBV24-1,CATSDIGQGAGETQYF,TGTGCCACCAGTGATATCGGACAGGGGGCGGGAGAGACCCAGTACTTC
NA,TRBD1,TRBJ1-1,TRBV4-1,CASSQGTGFEAFF,TGCGCCAGCAGCCAAGGGACAGGGTTTGAAGCTTTCTTT
NA,NA,TRBJ2-3,TRBV5-8,CASSLATGTDTQYF,TGTGCCAGCAGCCTAGCGACAGGCACAGATACGCAGTATTTT
NA,NA,TRBJ1-3,TRBV5-6,CASSLSGWEGNTIYF,TGTGCCAGCAGCTTGTCAGGGTGGGAAGGAAACACCATATATTTT